A single T cell receptor (beta chain) is shown here with its context. This clone was recorded only once. What antigen it recognizes has not been identified. Nothing much larger sits one base from this clone, and base qualities are not available. These data come from a study of cytomegalovirus exposure and HLA in healthy donors (dated by TCRdb to between 2016 and 2019). For the study in its entirety: In an earlier analysis of about 560 of the donors, approximately 300 Gb of sequence data and about 110 million unique TCR beta sequences from 150 million to 200 million T cells were reported. Across around 400 genotyped donors of the cohort, an average of about 240,000 unique TCR beta nucleotide sequences per donor were sequenced, and approximately 19% of those sequences were non-productive. In an earlier analysis of about 590 of the donors, high-throughput TCR beta sequencing was used to judge whether each TCR beta V gene segment behaved as functional or pseudogenic. HLA typing covered class I and class II loci at four-digit resolution. The genetic ancestry cluster associated with self-reported Caucasian donors included approximately 85% of the roughly 400 genotyped donors. Genome-wide SNP genotypes for about 65% of the roughly 670 donors were used in a later genetic analysis, which treated that subset as a discovery cohort. An early release that covered fewer than 750 HLA-typed donors contained approximately 290 gigabases of sequencing data and 65 million to 100 million unique TCR sequences. Along with the roughly 710-subject first cohort, a separate validation cohort of approximately 110 different subjects was used. To predict cytomegalovirus infection status, the study brought together high-throughput TCR immunosequencing, statistical association of individual TCRs with disease status, and machine learning. In the later analysis, no new phenotypic data were used to find candidate immune exposures; instead, reliance was placed on TCR beta sequences and their occurrence across donors. Donor age, sex, ethnicity and CMV serostatus were compiled together with the repertoire data. Typing coverage varied by locus: about 620-640 donors for A, B, C, DRB1 and DQB1; approximately 500 for DQA1; about 600 for DPA1; roughly 450 for DPB1. A later analysis re-analyzed previously published TCR beta repertoires from roughly 690 donors and added high-resolution HLA genotyping to study TCR occurrence patterns. Every discovery cohort repertoire had been produced on one sequencing platform. The aim of the study was to test whether cataloging public T cell receptors could identify signatures of past pathogen exposure. Using immunosequencing, the study profiled T cell repertoires from around 670 subjects and related those repertoires to cytomegalovirus serostatus. Roughly 5 DR-DQ haplotypes were treated as single units for association and clustering because of strong linkage in the cohort. General conclusions and limits of the study: A further reported finding was that TCR beta sequences accurately predicted the HLA-A and HLA-B alleles for most subjects in the first cohort. The study listed 164 TCR beta chains as associated with cytomegalovirus. According to a later analysis, parvovirus B19, influenza, CMV and Epstein-Barr virus appeared linked to several top co-occurrence clusters. Because counts were too low, about 18 rarely observed V segments, including chromosome 9 orphons, were excluded from the earlier analysis of about 500 of the donors. Across donors, most TCR sequences were observed very rarely, whereas some public TCRs were present in many individuals. An association between a missense DCLRE1C variant and V-gene and J-gene trimming of TCR beta chains was found in a later genetic analysis and replicated in an independent cohort. Sequencing depth was assumed to be roughly uniform across donors in the presence/absence analyses, though that assumption may not hold. A group of highly shared sequence variants was considered likely to be a technical artifact of the sequencing pipeline. The classifier was reported to diagnose cytomegalovirus status with high specificity and sensitivity in both the original and validation cohorts. In a later genetic analysis, fewer N-insertions in productive TCRs were reported among donors in an Asian-associated ancestry cluster than the roughly 640-donor mean. A few of the identified cytomegalovirus-associated TCR beta chains were confirmed in vitro to be specific for cytomegalovirus antigens. In a later analysis, HLA-associated TCR beta chains were found to be more clonally expanded and to have lower generation probabilities than equally common non-associated chains. In a later analysis, some 18,000 TCR beta sequences were associated with specific HLA alleles at a false discovery rate of 0.05. It was suggested by the authors that the approach could potentially be generalized to other disease states and immunological phenotypes. Most CMV-associated TCR beta chains appeared to be HLA-restricted in a later analysis, and the HLA associations seemed to be driven largely by CMV exposure. This cohort had only TCR beta chains sequenced, and the lack of alpha or paired-chain data limited which features could be detected. Immune exposure information for the cohort was limited to CMV serostatus. Correlated functional status among segregating V segments might reflect linkage disequilibrium, but an unknown experimental factor could not be ruled out. Strong co-occurrence of HLA alleles, especially DR and DQ, made assigning TCR associations to individual alleles difficult. In a later analysis, TCR association rates were found to vary across HLA loci, with the most associated TCRs seen for DRB1 alleles and the fewest for HLA-C alleles. The 87-base-pair reads could not distinguish some IMGT-functional V segments, including TRBV6-2 and TRBV6-3, so those segments were excluded. Because HLA typing was missing for some donors at each locus, association tests included only the typed subset. An earlier analysis of around 600 of the donors showed that most TCR beta V segments appeared in productive rearrangements either about 87% or about 30% of the time, which broadly matched IMGT annotations.

The protocol used for the library was the immunoSEQ multiplex PCR assay. The multiplex PCR relied on a mix of 60 forward primers for TCR Vbeta segments and 13 reverse primers for TCR Jbeta segments. Amplification of the CDR3 region of rearranged TCR beta genes was performed with a multiplex PCR assay on genomic DNA. Amplified TCR beta libraries were sequenced as 87-base-pair reads on the Illumina HiSeq System. The paper's data handling went like this. A later analysis tallied 70 million to 100 million unique TCR beta chains across the 700 or so repertoires, and approximately 12 million of those chains were shared by two or more donors. Raw reads were error-corrected and collapsed into unique sequences with a nearest-neighbor algorithm that merged closely related sequences to remove PCR and sequencing errors. Alignment of CDR3 sequences to IMGT reference sequences was used to assign V, D and J gene segments. Each retained sequence needed at least a six-nucleotide match to both a V gene segment and a J gene segment. Rearrangements were classified as productive when the CDR3 lacked stop codons and remained in frame with V and J, and all other rearrangements were classified as non-productive. CDR3 was defined according to IMGT convention as the region running from the second conserved V-encoded cysteine to the conserved J-encoded phenylalanine. The earlier analysis of a few hundred of the donors excluded sequences that lacked an unambiguous match to a single V gene segment. In an earlier analysis of 587 of the donors, V segments were called functional above 56.7% productive rearrangements and were called segregating when the between-donor standard deviation exceeded 5%. A statistical classification framework was built for diagnosing cytomegalovirus status from the catalog of TCR beta chain sequences. In a later analysis, V and J genes were assigned by comparing TCR nucleotide sequences against IMGT/GENE-DB human TR gene sequences. The TCRdist pipeline was used in a later analysis to assign CDR3 sequences and most-parsimonious VDJ recombination scenarios. A later analysis defined each TCR beta chain by its CDR3 amino acid sequence plus V-gene family, and excluded reads lacking a unique V-gene family. In a later analysis, approximately 590 highly shared, low-generation-probability nucleotide sequences were removed to address suspected cross-contamination and a sequencing artifact. For each public chain, a later analysis derived a clonal expansion index from normalized ranks of inferred template counts within each repertoire. Generation probabilities in a later analysis came from a VDJ recombination model fitted to out-of-frame rearrangements, and those results were checked against IGoR. A later analysis scored TCR-TCR, TCR-HLA and TCR-CMV co-occurrence with hypergeometric tests, applying a repertoire-size bias correction to TCR pairs. To estimate false discovery rates, a later analysis permuted the HLA or CMV assignments 20 times. In a later analysis, co-occurring TCRs were grouped with DBSCAN, and TCRdist sequence similarity was added when clustering was performed within HLA-allele-positive subsets. Repertoires with fewer than 30,000 or more than 120,000 public chains were left out of co-occurrence clustering, as were four to six repertoires with anomalous nucleotide sharing. In TCRdb, the immuneACCESS table is reduced to in-frame sequences with V and J assigned. These tables do not hold every clone; where another copy was compared, an unresolved V gene accounts for under half, and the others remain unexplained. Clone size and V and J calls were adopted from that table, with D and trimming inferred from the DNA. This sample lists 150,000 to 200,000 clones; about 70% were detected once. Around 2.8% of the sample rests with the top ten.

The CDR3 goes from the cysteine to the phenylalanine over 12 residues. Only the CDR3 part of the read is kept: 36 bases, read in frame from the first base. The germline V gene yields MGHRA for CDR1 and YSYEKL for CDR2. V drops 0 bases and J drops 5 bases, leaving 5 bases in between. The cohort was made up of approximately 670 healthy bone marrow donors. At the time of sampling, all cohort members were nominally healthy, though unrecorded immune exposures were likely present. The donor tested CMV seropositive, placing the donor among the 289 seropositive members of the cohort. Every donor gave a peripheral blood sample, and the peripheral blood mononuclear cells from that sample were used for TCR beta sequencing. Genomic DNA was extracted from the blood cell samples with the Qiagen DNeasy Blood Extraction Kit.

The rearranged chain carries TRBV4-1 and TRBJ2-7, with the identity of the D gene unclear. The clonotype was recovered from a woman aged 40 to 49 in good health and CMV-seropositive. The sample taken for sequencing was PBMCs. The CDR3 here reads CASSQDGDEQYF. At the DNA level, the sequence is TGCGCCAGCAGCCAAGACGGAGACGAGCAGTACTTC.